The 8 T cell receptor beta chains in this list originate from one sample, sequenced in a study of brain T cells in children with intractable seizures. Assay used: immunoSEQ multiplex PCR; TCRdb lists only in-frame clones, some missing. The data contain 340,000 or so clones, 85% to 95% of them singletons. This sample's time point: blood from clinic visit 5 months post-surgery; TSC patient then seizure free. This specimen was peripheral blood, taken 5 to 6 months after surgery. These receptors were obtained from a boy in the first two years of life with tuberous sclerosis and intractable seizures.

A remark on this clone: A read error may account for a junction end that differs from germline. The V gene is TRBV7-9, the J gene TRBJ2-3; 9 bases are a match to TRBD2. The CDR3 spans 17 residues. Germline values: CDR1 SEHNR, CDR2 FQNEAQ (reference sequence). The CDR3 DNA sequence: TGTGCCGGCAGCGCAGGGGCCGGGACTAGCATCACAGATACGCAGTATTTT. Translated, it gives CAGSAGAGTSITDTQYF.

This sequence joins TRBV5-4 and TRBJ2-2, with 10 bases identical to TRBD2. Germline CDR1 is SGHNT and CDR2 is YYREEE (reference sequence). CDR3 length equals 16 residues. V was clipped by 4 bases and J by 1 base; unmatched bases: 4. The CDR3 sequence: CASSGGLAMNTGELFF. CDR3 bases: TGTGCCAGCAGCGGGGGACTAGCGATGAACACCGGGGAGCTGTTTTTT.

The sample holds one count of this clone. In DNA form, the CDR3 reads TGTGCCAGCAGCTTAATAGACACTGAAGCTTTCTTT. It is translated as CASSLIDTEAFF. The chain is built from TRBV7-9 and TRBJ1-1; no firm D call. Germline CDR1 is SEHNR and CDR2 is FQNEAQ (reference sequence). V was clipped by 2 bases and J by 3 bases, with 4 bases between them. This CDR3 contains 12 residues.

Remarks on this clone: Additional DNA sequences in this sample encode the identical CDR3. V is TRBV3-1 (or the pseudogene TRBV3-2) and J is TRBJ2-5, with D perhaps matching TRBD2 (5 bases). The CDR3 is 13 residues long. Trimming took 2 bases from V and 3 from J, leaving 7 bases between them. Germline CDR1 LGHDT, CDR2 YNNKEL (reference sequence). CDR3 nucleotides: TGTGCCAGCAGCCAACGGGGAGAAGAGACCCAGTACTTC. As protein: CASSQRGEETQYF.

The DNA of the CDR3 is TGTGCCAGCAGTTACTCGGCATCTCAAGAGACCCAGTACTTC. This encodes CASSYSASQETQYF. The rearrangement uses TRBV6-5 and TRBJ2-5; unclear D gene. V gave up 0 bases and J gave up 2 bases, with 7 bases separating them. The V gene's germline CDR1 is MNHEY and CDR2 SVGAGI. The CDR3 has 14 amino acids.

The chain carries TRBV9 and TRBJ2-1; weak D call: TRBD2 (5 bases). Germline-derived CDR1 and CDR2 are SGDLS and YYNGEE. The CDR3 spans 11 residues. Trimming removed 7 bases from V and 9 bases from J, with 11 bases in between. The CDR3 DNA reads TGTGCCAGCGGCACGGGAAGTGAGCAGTTCTTC. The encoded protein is CASGTGSEQFF.

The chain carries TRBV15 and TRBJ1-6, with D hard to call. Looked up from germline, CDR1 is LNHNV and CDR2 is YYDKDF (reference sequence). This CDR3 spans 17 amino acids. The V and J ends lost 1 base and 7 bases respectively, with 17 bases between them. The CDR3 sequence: CATSRGRVAPENSPLHF. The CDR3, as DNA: TGTGCCACCAGCAGAGGAAGAGTGGCTCCTGAAAATTCACCCCTCCACTTT.

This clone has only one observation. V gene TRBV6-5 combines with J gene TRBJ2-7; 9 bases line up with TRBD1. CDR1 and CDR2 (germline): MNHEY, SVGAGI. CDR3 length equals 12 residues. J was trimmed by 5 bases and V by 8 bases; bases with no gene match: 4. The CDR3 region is CASGDRANEQYF. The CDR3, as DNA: TGTGCCAGCGGGGACAGGGCCAACGAGCAGTACTTC.